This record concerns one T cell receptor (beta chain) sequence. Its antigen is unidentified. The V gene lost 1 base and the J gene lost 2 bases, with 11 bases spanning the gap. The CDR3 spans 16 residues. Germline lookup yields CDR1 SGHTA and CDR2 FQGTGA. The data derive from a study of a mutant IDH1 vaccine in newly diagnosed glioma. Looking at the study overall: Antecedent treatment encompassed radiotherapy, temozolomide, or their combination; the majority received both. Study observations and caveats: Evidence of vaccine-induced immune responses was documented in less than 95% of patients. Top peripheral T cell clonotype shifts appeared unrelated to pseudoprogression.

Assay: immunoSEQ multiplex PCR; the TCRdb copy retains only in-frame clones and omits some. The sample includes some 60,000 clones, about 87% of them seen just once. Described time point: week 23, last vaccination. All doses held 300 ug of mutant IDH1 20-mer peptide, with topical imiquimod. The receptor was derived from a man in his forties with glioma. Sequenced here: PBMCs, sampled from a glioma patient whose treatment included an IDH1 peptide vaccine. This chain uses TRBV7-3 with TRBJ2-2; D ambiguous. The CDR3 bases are TGTGCCAGCAGCTTAAATCAGCGAGGCAACACCGGGGAGCTGTTTTTT. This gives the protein CASSLNQRGNTGELFF.